The T cell receptor beta chain under discussion was sequenced for a study of siplizumab effects on memory and regulatory T cells. Overall study findings and caveats: The study found that mappable alloreactive CD4+ clones averaged roughly 70% Treg-derived with siplizumab and 25% to 30% in controls. Contribution to the alloresponse seemed major for naive T cells, which also seemed more diverse than memory cells.

The V gene lost 4 bases and the J gene lost 2 bases, with 13 bases spanning the gap. The CDR3 contains 15 residues. Germline V gene sequence: CDR1 SGHNT, CDR2 YYREEE (reference sequence). On this clone itself: What it binds is unknown.

Unstimulated naive, memory, effector memory and TEMRA subsets from a few donor pairs have been sequenced, the authors report. Profiling relied on immunoSEQ multiplex PCR, and the TCRdb table lists in-frame clones only, not all of them. Of 45,000 to 60,000 clones listed, less than 90% are singletons. The specimen was naive CD8+ T cells sorted from blood. The receptor was isolated from a human donor in good health. This chain joins TRBV5-4 and TRBJ1-5, with D unresolved. The DNA for the CDR3 is TGTGCCAGCAGCACCTCTGGGGATCGCAATCAGCCCCAGCATTTT. It yields the protein CASSTSGDRNQPQHF.